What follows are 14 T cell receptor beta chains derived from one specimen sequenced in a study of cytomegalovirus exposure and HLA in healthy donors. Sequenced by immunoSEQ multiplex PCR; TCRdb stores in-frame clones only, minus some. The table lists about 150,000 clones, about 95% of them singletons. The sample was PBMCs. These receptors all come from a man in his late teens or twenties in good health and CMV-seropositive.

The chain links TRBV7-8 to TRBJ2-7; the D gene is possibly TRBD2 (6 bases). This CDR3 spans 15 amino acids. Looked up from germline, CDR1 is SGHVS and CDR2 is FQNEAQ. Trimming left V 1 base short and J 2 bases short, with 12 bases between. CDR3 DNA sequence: TGTGCCAGCAGCTTAGGGCTAGCGTCAACCTACGAGCAGTACTTC. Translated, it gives CASSLGLASTYEQYF.

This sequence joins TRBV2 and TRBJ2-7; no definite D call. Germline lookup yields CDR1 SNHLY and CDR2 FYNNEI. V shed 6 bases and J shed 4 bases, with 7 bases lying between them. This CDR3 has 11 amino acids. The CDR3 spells CASRDLYEQYF. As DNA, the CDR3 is TGTGCCAGCAGAGACTTGTACGAGCAGTACTTC.

CDR3 residues: CAGTRGWNTGELFF. In DNA form, the CDR3 reads TGTGCCGGGACACGGGGCTGGAACACCGGGGAGCTGTTTTTT. The V gene is TRBV6-6, the J gene TRBJ2-2; maybe TRBD1 (6 bases). The CDR3 is made up of 14 amino acids. The germline gives CDR1 MNHNY, CDR2 SVGAGI (reference sequence). The V gene lost 11 bases and the J gene lost 1 base, with 14 bases spanning the gap.

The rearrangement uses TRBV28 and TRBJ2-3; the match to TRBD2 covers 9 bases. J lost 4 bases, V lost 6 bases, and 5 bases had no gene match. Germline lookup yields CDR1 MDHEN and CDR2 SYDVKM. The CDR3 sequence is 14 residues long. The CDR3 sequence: CASSSSGNADTQYF. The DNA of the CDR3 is TGTGCCAGCAGCTCTAGCGGGAACGCAGATACGCAGTATTTT.

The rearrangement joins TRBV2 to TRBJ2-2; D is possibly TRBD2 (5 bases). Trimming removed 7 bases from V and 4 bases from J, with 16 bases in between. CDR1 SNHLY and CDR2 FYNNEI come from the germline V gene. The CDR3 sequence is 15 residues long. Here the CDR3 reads CASTYQAVRTGELFF. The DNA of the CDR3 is TGTGCCAGCACTTATCAAGCGGTACGCACCGGGGAGCTGTTTTTT.

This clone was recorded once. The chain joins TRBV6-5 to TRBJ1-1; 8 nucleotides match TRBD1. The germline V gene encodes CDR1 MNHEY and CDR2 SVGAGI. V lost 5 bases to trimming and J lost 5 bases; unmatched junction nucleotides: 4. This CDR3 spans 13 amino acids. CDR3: CASSLTGGTEAFF. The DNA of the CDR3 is TGTGCCAGCAGTCTTACAGGGGGTACTGAAGCTTTCTTT.

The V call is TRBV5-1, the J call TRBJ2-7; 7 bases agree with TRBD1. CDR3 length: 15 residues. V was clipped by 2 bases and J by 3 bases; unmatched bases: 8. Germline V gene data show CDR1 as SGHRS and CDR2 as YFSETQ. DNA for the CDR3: TGCGCCAGCAGCTTAACACAGGGGATTTTCTACGAGCAGTACTTC. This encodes CASSLTQGIFYEQYF. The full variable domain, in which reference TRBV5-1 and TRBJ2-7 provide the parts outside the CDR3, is KAGVTQTPRYLIKTRGQQVTLSCSPISGHRSVSWYQQTPGQGLQFLFEYFSETQRNKGNFPGRFSGRQFSNSRSEMNVSTLELGDSALYLCASSLTQGIFYEQYFGPGTRLTVT.

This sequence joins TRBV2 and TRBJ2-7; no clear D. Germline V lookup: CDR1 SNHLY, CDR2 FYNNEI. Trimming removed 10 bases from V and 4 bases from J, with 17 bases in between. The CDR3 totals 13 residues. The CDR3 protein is CAIGRSRGYEQYF. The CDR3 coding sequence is TGTGCCATTGGTCGGAGCCGTGGGTACGAGCAGTACTTC.

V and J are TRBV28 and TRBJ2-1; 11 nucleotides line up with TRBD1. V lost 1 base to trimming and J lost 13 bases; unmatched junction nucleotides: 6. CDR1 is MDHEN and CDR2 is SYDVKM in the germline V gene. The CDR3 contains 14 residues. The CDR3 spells CASSLYGGQGDQFF. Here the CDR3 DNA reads TGTGCCAGCAGTTTATATGGGGGACAGGGGGATCAGTTCTTC.

CDR3 coding DNA: TGTGCCAGCAGTTTATTCGCGGGGGTCTCCTACAATGAGCAGTTCTTC. Amino acids: CASSLFAGVSYNEQFF. The V and J genes are TRBV27 and TRBJ2-1, with TRBD2 matching 7 bases. This CDR3 is 16 amino acids long. V lost 1 base and J lost 0; bases outside the gene matches: 3. Germline CDR1 MNHEY, CDR2 SMNVEV (reference sequence).

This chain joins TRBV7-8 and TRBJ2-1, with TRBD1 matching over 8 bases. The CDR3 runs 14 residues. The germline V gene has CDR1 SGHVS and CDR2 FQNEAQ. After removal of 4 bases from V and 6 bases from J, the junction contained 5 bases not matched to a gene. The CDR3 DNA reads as TGTGCCAGCAGCTCGAGGACAGGGATCAATGAGCAGTTCTTC. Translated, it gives CASSSRTGINEQFF.

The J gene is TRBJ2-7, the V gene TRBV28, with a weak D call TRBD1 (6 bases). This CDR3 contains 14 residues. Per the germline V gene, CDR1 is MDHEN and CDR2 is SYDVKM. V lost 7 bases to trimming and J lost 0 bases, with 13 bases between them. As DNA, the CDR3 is TGTGCCAGCACCCGGGACATCCTCTCCTACGAGCAGTACTTC. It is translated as CASTRDILSYEQYF. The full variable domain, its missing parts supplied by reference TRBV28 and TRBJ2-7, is DVKVTQSSRYLVKRTGEKVFLECVQDMDHENMFWYRQDPGLGLRLIYFSYDVKMKEKGDIPEGYSVSREKKERFSLILESASTNQTSMYLCASTRDILSYEQYFGPGTRLTVT.

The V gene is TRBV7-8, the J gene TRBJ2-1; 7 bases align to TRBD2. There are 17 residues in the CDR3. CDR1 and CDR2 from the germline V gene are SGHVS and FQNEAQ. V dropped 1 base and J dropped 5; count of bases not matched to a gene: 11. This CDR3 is CASSLGGGSDPDNEQFF. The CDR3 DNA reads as TGTGCCAGCAGCTTAGGGGGCGGGAGCGATCCTGACAATGAGCAGTTCTTC.

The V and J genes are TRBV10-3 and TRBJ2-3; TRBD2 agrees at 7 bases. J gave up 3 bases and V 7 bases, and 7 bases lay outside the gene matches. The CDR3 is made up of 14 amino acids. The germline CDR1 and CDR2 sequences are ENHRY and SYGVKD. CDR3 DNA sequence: TGTGCCATCATGGTAGCGGGTCTTACAGATACGCAGTATTTT. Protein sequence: CAIMVAGLTDTQYF.